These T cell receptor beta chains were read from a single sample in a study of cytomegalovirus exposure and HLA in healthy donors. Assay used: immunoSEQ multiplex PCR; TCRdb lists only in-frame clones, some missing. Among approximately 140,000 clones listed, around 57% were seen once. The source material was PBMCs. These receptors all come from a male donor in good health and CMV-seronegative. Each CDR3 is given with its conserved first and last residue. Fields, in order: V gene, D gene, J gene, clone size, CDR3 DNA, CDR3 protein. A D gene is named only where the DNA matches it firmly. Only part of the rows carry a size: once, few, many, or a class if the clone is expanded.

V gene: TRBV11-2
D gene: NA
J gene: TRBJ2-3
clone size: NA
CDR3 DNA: TGTGCCAGCACCTACGACCGGCAGGGTACGCAGTATTTT
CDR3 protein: CASTYDRQGTQYF

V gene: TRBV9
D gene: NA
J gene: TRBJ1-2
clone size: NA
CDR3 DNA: TGTGCCAGCAGCGTAGGAGTCGGGACTAGCTATGGCTACACCTTC
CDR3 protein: CASSVGVGTSYGYTF

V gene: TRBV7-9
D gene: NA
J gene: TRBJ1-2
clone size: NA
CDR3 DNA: TGTGCCAGCAGCTTATCGGACAGCTATGGCTACACCTTC
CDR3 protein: CASSLSDSYGYTF

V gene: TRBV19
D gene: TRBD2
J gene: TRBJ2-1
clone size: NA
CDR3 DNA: TGTGCCAGTAGTAGGCGGGGGGGCTTGTCCTACAATGAGCAGTTCTTC
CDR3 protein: CASSRRGGLSYNEQFF

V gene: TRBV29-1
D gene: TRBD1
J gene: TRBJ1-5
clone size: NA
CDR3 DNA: TGCAGCGTCAGGACAGGGGGGAATCAGCCCCAGCATTTT
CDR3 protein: CSVRTGGNQPQHF

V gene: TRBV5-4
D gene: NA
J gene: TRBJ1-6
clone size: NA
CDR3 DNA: TGTGCCAGCAGCTTGCCGAATTCACCCCTCCACTTT
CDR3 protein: CASSLPNSPLHF

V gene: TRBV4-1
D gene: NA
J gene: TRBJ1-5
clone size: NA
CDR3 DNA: TGCGCCAGCAGCTTAGTCTCTAGCAATCAGCCCCAGCATTTT
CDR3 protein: CASSLVSSNQPQHF

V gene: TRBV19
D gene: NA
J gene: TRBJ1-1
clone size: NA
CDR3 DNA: TGTGCCAGTAGTCCCCTCGGGGGAGGACGGACTGAAGCTTTCTTT
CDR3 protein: CASSPLGGGRTEAFF

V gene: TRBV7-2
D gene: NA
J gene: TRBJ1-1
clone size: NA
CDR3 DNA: TGTGCCAGCAGCCCCCTTGTGGGGGGAGGCACTGAAGCTTTCTTT
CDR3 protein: CASSPLVGGGTEAFF

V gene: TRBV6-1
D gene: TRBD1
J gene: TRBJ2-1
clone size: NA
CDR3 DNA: TGTGCCAGCAGTGAGAGGACAGGGAGAGGCAATGAGCAGTTCTTC
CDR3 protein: CASSERTGRGNEQFF

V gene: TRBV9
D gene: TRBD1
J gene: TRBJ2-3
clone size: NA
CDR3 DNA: TGTGCCAGCAGCGTTGGGACAGCACGAATTAGCACAGATACGCAGTATTTT
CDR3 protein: CASSVGTARISTDTQYF

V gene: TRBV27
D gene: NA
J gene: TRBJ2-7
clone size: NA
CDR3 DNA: TGTGCCAGCAGTTTATCTTCCTATTACGAGCAGTACTTC
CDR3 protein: CASSLSSYYEQYF

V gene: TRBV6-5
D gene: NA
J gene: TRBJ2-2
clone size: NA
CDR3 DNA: TGTGCCAGCACCCAGCCAGGAACCGGGGAGCTGTTTTTT
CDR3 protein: CASTQPGTGELFF

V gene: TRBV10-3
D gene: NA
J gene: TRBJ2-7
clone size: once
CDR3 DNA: TGTGCCATCAGTGAGTCCAGGTATGCCCCCGAGTACGAGCAGTACTTC
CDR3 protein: CAISESRYAPEYEQYF

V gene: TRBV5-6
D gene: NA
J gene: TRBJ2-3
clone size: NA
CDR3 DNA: TGTGCCAGCAGCTTCGGTGATACGCAGTATTTT
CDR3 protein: CASSFGDTQYF

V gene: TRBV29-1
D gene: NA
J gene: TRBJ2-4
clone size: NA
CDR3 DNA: TGCAGCGCCAAGACAGCGCTCGAAAACATTCAGTACTTC
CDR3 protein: CSAKTALENIQYF

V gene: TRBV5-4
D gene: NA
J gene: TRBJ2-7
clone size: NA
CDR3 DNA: TGTGCCAGCAGCTTCGTGGACAGAAGAGCCGAGCAGTACTTC
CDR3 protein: CASSFVDRRAEQYF

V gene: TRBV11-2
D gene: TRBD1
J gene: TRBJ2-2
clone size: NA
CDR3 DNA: TGTGCCAGCAGTACCCCAGGGGGCCTCAACACCGGGGAGCTGTTTTTT
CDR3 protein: CASSTPGGLNTGELFF

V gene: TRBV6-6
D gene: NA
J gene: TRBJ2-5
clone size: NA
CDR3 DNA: TGTGCCAGCGGCCTAGATGTGGAGACCCAGTACTTC
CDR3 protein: CASGLDVETQYF

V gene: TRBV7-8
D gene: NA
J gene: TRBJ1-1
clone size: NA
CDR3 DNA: TGTGCCAGCAGCCTACCCCGCGGGTTCTCCACTGAAGCTTTCTTT
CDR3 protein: CASSLPRGFSTEAFF

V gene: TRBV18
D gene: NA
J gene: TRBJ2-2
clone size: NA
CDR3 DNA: TGTGCCAGCTCACCACGGGCGGGGCAGAACACCGGGGAGCTGTTTTTT
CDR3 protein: CASSPRAGQNTGELFF

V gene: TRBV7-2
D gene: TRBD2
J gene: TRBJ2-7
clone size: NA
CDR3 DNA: TGTGCCAGCAGCTTAGGGGGGACTAGCGGGGGTTACGAGCAGTACTTC
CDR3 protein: CASSLGGTSGGYEQYF

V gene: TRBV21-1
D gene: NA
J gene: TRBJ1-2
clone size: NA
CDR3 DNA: TGTGCCAGCAGCAAAGAGTCCAGGGGGCCTCACTATGGCTACACCTTC
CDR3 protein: CASSKESRGPHYGYTF

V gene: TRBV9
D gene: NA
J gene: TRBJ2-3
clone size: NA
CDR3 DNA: TGTGCCAGCAGCGTAGGAGGTAGTGGGTGGGGCTCTAGTGTCACAGATACGCAGTATTTT
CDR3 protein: CASSVGGSGWGSSVTDTQYF

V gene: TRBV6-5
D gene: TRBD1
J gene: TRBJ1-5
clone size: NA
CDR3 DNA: TGTGCCAGCAGTTCGGGACAGGTCAATCAGCCCCAGCATTTT
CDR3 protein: CASSSGQVNQPQHF

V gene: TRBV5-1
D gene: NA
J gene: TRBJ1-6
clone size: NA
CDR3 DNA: TGCGCCAGCAGCTTACAGGGCGTCGATAATTCACCCCTCCACTTT
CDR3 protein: CASSLQGVDNSPLHF

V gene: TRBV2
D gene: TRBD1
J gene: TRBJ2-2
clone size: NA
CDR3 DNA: TGTGCCAGCAGGATAGACAGGGAGTCCGGGGAGCTGTTTTTT
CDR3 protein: CASRIDRESGELFF

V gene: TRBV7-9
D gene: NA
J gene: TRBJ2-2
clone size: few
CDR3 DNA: TGTGCCAGCAGCCCGAGTGGAGTCGGGGTTCCGAACACCGGGGAGCTGTTTTTT
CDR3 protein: CASSPSGVGVPNTGELFF

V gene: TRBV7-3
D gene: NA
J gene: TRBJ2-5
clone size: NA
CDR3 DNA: TGTGCCAGCAGCTTAATAGCATCCGAGACCCAGTACTTC
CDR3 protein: CASSLIASETQYF

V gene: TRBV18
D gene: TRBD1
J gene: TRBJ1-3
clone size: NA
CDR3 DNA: TGTGCCAGCTCACCCGGGACAGGGAGTTCTGGAAACACCATATATTTT
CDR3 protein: CASSPGTGSSGNTIYF

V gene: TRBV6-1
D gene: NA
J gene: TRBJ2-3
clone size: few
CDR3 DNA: TGTGCCAGCAGTGAAGCGGGGGCACTCACAGATACGCAGTATTTT
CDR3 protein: CASSEAGALTDTQYF

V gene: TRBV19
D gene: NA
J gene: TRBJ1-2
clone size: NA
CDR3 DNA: TGTGCCAGTAGTATCACAGTGGTAGGGGGTAACGATGGCTACACCTTC
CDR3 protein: CASSITVVGGNDGYTF

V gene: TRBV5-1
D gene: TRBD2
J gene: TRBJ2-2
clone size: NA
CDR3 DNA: TGCGCCAGCAGCTTGAGCGGGGTAAACACCGGGGAGCTGTTTTTT
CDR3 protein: CASSLSGVNTGELFF

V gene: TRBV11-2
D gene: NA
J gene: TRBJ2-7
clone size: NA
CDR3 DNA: TGTGCCAGCAGCTTAGGACAGAGCTACGAGCAGTACTTC
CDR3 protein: CASSLGQSYEQYF

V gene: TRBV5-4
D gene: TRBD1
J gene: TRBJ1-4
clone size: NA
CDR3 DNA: TGTGCCAGCAGTTCGGACAGGGAAGAAAAACTGTTTTTT
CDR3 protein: CASSSDREEKLFF

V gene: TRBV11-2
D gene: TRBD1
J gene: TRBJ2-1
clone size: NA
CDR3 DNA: TGTGCCAGCAGCCTGCGGGACAGGCCTGAGCAGTTCTTC
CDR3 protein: CASSLRDRPEQFF

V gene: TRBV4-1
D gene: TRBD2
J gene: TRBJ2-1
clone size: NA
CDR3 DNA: TGCGCCAGCAGCCTGGAACTAGCGGACTACAATGAGCAGTTCTTC
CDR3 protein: CASSLELADYNEQFF

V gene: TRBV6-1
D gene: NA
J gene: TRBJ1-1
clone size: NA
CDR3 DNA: TGTGCCAGCAATCGGGGACAACACACTGAAGCTTTCTTT
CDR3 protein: CASNRGQHTEAFF

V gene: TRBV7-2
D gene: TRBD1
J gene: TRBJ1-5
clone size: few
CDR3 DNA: TGTGCCAGCAGCTCGGGACAGGGAGATCAGCCCCAGCATTTT
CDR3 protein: CASSSGQGDQPQHF

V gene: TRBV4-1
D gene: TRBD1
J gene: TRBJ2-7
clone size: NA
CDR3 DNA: TGCGCCAGCAGCCCCTTGACAGGGGGCCACTACGAGCAGTACTTC
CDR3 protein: CASSPLTGGHYEQYF

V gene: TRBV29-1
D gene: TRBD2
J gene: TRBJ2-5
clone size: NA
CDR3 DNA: TGCAGCGGGGAGGGAGAGACCCAGTACTTC
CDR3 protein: CSGEGETQYF

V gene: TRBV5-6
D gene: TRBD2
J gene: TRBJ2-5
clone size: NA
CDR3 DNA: TGTGCCAGCAGCCTCCGGTTAGCGGGGGGCCGGGAGGAGACCCAGTACTTC
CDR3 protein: CASSLRLAGGREETQYF

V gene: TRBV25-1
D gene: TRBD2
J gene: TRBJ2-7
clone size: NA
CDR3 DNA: TGTGCCAGCAGTGAGGGGGGGACTAGCGGTTACGAGCAGTACTTC
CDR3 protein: CASSEGGTSGYEQYF

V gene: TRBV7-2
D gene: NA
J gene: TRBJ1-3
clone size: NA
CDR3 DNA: TGTGCCAGCAGCTTAGAGAGTTTCTCTGGAAACACCATATATTTT
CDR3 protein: CASSLESFSGNTIYF

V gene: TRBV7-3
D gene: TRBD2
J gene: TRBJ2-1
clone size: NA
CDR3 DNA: TGTGCCAGCAGCTTTGGCGGGGGGGCCTACAATGAGCAGTTCTTC
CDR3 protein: CASSFGGGAYNEQFF

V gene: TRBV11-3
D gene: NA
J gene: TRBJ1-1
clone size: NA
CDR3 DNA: TGTGCCAGCAGCTTAGAAGGGGATACTGAAGCTTTCTTT
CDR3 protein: CASSLEGDTEAFF

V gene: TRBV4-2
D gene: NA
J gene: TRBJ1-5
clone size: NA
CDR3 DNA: TGTGCCAGCAGCCAATACGGGGGGGTCCAGCCCCAGCATTTT
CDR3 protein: CASSQYGGVQPQHF

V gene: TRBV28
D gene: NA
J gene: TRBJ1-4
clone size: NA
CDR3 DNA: TGTGCCAGCAGTTTCATCGGGTATGAAAAACTGTTTTTT
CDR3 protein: CASSFIGYEKLFF

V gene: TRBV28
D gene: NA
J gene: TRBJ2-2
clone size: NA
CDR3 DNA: TGTGCCAGCAGACTAGCCACCGGGGAGCTGTTTTTT
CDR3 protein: CASRLATGELFF

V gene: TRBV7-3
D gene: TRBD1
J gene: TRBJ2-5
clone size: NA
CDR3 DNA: TGTGCCAGCAGCTTAGGGCCACAGGGGTCCGGGCAAGAGACCCAGTACTTC
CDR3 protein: CASSLGPQGSGQETQYF

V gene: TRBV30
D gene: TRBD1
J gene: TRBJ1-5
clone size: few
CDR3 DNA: TGTGCCTGGGACAGGGGGCGAAATCAGCCCCAGCATTTT
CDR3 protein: CAWDRGRNQPQHF

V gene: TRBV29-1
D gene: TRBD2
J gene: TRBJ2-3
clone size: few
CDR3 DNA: TGCAGCGTTGCGCGAGCGGGGGGGACCACAGATACGCAGTATTTT
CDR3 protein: CSVARAGGTTDTQYF

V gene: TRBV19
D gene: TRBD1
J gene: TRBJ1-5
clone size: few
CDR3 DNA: TGTGCCAGTAGTATTTGGCCAGGGGGCGCGAATCAGCCCCAGCATTTT
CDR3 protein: CASSIWPGGANQPQHF

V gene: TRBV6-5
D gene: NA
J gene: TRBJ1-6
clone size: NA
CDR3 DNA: TGTGCCAGCAGTTACTCGAGAGGACCCCTCCACTTT
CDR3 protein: CASSYSRGPLHF

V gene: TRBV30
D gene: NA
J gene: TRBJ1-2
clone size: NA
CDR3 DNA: TGTGCCTGGAGCCCGGGGGGAGGCTACACCTTC
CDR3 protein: CAWSPGGGYTF

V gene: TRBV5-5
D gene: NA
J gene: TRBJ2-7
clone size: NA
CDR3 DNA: TGTGCCAGCAGCCCGGCTGTACAGGGCTACGAGCAGTACTTC
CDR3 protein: CASSPAVQGYEQYF

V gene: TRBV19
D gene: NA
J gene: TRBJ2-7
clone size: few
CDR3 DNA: TGTGCCAGTAGTATAAAGAGGGGTCAGGGGAGCGAGCAGTACTTC
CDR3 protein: CASSIKRGQGSEQYF

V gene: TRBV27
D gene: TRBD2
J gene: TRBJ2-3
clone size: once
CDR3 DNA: TGTGCCAGCAGTCCGGGACTAGCGGGTAACACAGATACGCAGTATTTT
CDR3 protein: CASSPGLAGNTDTQYF

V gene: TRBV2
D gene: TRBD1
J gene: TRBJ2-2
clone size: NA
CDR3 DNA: TGTGCCACCTCCAAGGACAGGGTAACGAACACCGGGGAGCTGTTTTTT
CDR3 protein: CATSKDRVTNTGELFF

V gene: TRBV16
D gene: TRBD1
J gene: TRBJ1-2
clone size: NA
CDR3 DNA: TGTGCCAGCAACCCGACCGACAGGGACTATGGCTACACCTTC
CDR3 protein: CASNPTDRDYGYTF